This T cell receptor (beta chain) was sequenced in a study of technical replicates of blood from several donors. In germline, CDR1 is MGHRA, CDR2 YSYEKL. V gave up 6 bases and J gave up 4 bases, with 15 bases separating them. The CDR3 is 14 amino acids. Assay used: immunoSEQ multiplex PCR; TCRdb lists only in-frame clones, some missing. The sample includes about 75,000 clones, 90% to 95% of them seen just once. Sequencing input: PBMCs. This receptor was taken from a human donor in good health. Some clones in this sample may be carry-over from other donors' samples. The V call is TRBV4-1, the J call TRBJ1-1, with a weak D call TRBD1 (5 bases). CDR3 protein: CASRGALKGTEAFF. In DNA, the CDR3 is TGCGCCAGCAGAGGGGCGCTCAAGGGCACTGAAGCTTTCTTT.